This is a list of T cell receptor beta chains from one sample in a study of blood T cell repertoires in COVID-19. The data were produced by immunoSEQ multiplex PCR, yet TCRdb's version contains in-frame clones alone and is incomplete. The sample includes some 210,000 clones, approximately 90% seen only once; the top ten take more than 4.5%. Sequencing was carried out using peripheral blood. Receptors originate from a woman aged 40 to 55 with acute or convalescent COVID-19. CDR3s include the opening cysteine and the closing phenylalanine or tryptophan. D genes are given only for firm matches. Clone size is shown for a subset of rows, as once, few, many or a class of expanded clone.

CDR3 protein: CASSYRTATGQETQYF; CDR3 DNA: TGTGCCAGCAGTTACAGGACAGCGACCGGACAAGAGACCCAGTACTTC; clone size: -; D gene: -; V gene: TRBV6-6; CDR3 length: 16; J gene: TRBJ2-5
CDR3 protein: CASSPGRERGYTF; CDR3 DNA: TGTGCCAGCAGCCCCGGGAGGGAGAGGGGCTACACCTTC; clone size: -; D gene: -; V gene: TRBV7-3; CDR3 length: 13; J gene: TRBJ1-2
CDR3 protein: CSADADDFLDGYTF; CDR3 DNA: TGCAGCGCCGATGCAGATGATTTTCTCGATGGCTACACCTTC; clone size: -; D gene: -; V gene: TRBV29-1; CDR3 length: 14; J gene: TRBJ1-2
CDR3 protein: CASRGLAGSETQYF; CDR3 DNA: TGTGCCAGCAGGGGACTAGCGGGAAGTGAGACCCAGTACTTC; clone size: few; D gene: TRBD2; V gene: TRBV6-5; CDR3 length: 14; J gene: TRBJ2-5
CDR3 protein: CASSQGQAGNQPQHF; CDR3 DNA: TGTGCCAGCAGCCAAGGACAGGCGGGCAATCAGCCCCAGCATTTT; clone size: once; D gene: -; V gene: TRBV4-2; CDR3 length: 15; J gene: TRBJ1-5
CDR3 protein: CASSQGSGETQYF; CDR3 DNA: TGCGCCAGCAGCCAAGGTAGCGGAGAGACCCAGTACTTC; clone size: -; D gene: -; V gene: TRBV4-1; CDR3 length: 13; J gene: TRBJ2-5
CDR3 protein: CASSEGGYTEAFF; CDR3 DNA: TGTGCCAGTTCGGAGGGGGGGTACACTGAAGCTTTCTTT; clone size: -; D gene: -; V gene: TRBV19; CDR3 length: 13; J gene: TRBJ1-1
CDR3 protein: CASSHRVTGYTF; CDR3 DNA: TGTGCCAGCAGCCACAGGGTGACTGGCTACACCTTC; clone size: -; D gene: -; V gene: TRBV11-2; CDR3 length: 12; J gene: TRBJ1-2
CDR3 protein: CAISESTRGHLYGYTF; CDR3 DNA: TGTGCCATCAGTGAGTCGACTCGGGGACACCTCTATGGCTACACCTTC; clone size: -; D gene: -; V gene: TRBV10-3; CDR3 length: 16; J gene: TRBJ1-2
CDR3 protein: CSVTQGVNQPQHF; CDR3 DNA: TGCAGCGTGACACAGGGGGTGAATCAGCCCCAGCATTTT; clone size: few; D gene: TRBD1; V gene: TRBV29-1; CDR3 length: 13; J gene: TRBJ1-5
CDR3 protein: CASSSGGAGEKLFF; CDR3 DNA: TGCGCCAGCAGCTCAGGGGGCGCTGGGGAAAAACTGTTTTTT; clone size: -; D gene: TRBD1; V gene: TRBV5-1; CDR3 length: 14; J gene: TRBJ1-4
CDR3 protein: CASTGQGEETQYF; CDR3 DNA: TGTGCCAGTACGGGACAGGGTGAAGAGACCCAGTACTTC; clone size: -; D gene: TRBD1; V gene: TRBV19; CDR3 length: 13; J gene: TRBJ2-5
CDR3 protein: CASSGFGENSPLHF; CDR3 DNA: TGTGCCAGCTCAGGGTTCGGAGAGAATTCACCCCTCCACTTT; clone size: -; D gene: -; V gene: TRBV18; CDR3 length: 14; J gene: TRBJ1-6
CDR3 protein: CASSSIAPGTGELFF; CDR3 DNA: TGCGCCAGCAGCTCGATCGCTCCCGGGACCGGGGAGCTGTTTTTT; clone size: -; D gene: -; V gene: TRBV5-1; CDR3 length: 15; J gene: TRBJ2-2
CDR3 protein: CASSLGEGMNTEAFF; CDR3 DNA: TGCGCCAGCAGCTTGGGAGAGGGAATGAACACTGAAGCTTTCTTT; clone size: -; D gene: -; V gene: TRBV5-1; CDR3 length: 15; J gene: TRBJ1-1
CDR3 protein: CASTLLAGGTGELFF; CDR3 DNA: TGCGCCAGCACCCTACTAGCGGGGGGCACCGGGGAGCTGTTTTTT; clone size: few; D gene: TRBD2; V gene: TRBV5-1; CDR3 length: 15; J gene: TRBJ2-2
CDR3 protein: CASRRTGEGEETQYF; CDR3 DNA: TGCGCCAGCAGACGGACAGGGGAGGGAGAAGAGACCCAGTACTTC; clone size: -; D gene: TRBD1; V gene: TRBV5-1; CDR3 length: 15; J gene: TRBJ2-5
CDR3 protein: CAWSGSSLATFTDTQYF; CDR3 DNA: TGTGCCTGGAGCGGGTCTTCTCTTGCCACCTTCACAGATACGCAGTATTTT; clone size: -; D gene: -; V gene: TRBV30; CDR3 length: 17; J gene: TRBJ2-3
CDR3 protein: CASSVAGGMNTEAFF; CDR3 DNA: TGTGCCAGCAGCGTAGCGGGAGGCATGAACACTGAAGCTTTCTTT; clone size: -; D gene: -; V gene: TRBV9; CDR3 length: 15; J gene: TRBJ1-1
CDR3 protein: CASSPKMGGGLGTDTQYF; CDR3 DNA: TGCGCCAGCAGCCCTAAAATGGGGGGGGGCCTTGGCACAGATACGCAGTATTTT; clone size: -; D gene: -; V gene: TRBV4-1; CDR3 length: 18; J gene: TRBJ2-3
CDR3 protein: CASGLVAFSRARDEQFF; CDR3 DNA: TGTGCTAGTGGTTTGGTAGCGTTTTCGAGGGCGCGCGATGAGCAGTTCTTC; clone size: -; D gene: -; V gene: TRBV12-5; CDR3 length: 17; J gene: TRBJ2-1
CDR3 protein: CASSDGQGTRRDSGNTIYF; CDR3 DNA: TGTGCCAGCAGCGACGGACAGGGCACTCGACGCGACTCTGGAAACACCATATATTTT; clone size: -; D gene: TRBD1; V gene: TRBV11-2; CDR3 length: 19; J gene: TRBJ1-3
CDR3 protein: CAISESDRANSPLHF; CDR3 DNA: TGTGCCATCAGTGAGTCTGACAGGGCGAATTCACCCCTCCACTTT; clone size: -; D gene: TRBD1; V gene: TRBV10-3; CDR3 length: 15; J gene: TRBJ1-6
CDR3 protein: CASGRGAGGYGEQFF; CDR3 DNA: TGTGCCAGCGGAAGAGGAGCGGGGGGGTACGGCGAGCAGTTCTTC; clone size: -; D gene: TRBD2; V gene: TRBV6-5; CDR3 length: 15; J gene: TRBJ2-1
CDR3 protein: CASSSTPRGLNGYTF; CDR3 DNA: TGTGCCAGCAGTTCTACTCCCAGAGGGCTGAATGGCTACACCTTC; clone size: -; D gene: -; V gene: TRBV27; CDR3 length: 15; J gene: TRBJ1-2
CDR3 protein: CASRGGSVEAFF; CDR3 DNA: TGTGCCAGCAGAGGAGGGTCCGTCGAAGCTTTCTTT; clone size: few; D gene: -; V gene: TRBV6-6; CDR3 length: 12; J gene: TRBJ1-1
CDR3 protein: CATALGRAGETQYF; CDR3 DNA: TGTGCCACCGCGCTTGGGCGGGCTGGGGAGACCCAGTACTTC; clone size: -; D gene: -; V gene: TRBV24-1; CDR3 length: 14; J gene: TRBJ2-5
CDR3 protein: CASSLAGHQTQLTEAFF; CDR3 DNA: TGCGCCAGCAGCTTGGCCGGACACCAAACCCAGTTGACTGAAGCTTTCTTT; clone size: -; D gene: -; V gene: TRBV5-1; CDR3 length: 17; J gene: TRBJ1-1
CDR3 protein: CASSLEELLQETQYF; CDR3 DNA: TGTGCCAGCAGCCTTGAGGAACTGCTCCAAGAGACCCAGTACTTC; clone size: -; D gene: -; V gene: TRBV6-5; CDR3 length: 15; J gene: TRBJ2-5
CDR3 protein: CASRGGDGYTF; CDR3 DNA: TGCGCCAGCAGGGGAGGAGATGGCTACACCTTC; clone size: -; D gene: -; V gene: TRBV4-1; CDR3 length: 11; J gene: TRBJ1-2
CDR3 protein: CASSSGGSYLYNEQFF; CDR3 DNA: TGTGCCAGCAGCAGCGGGGGGTCTTACCTCTACAATGAGCAGTTCTTC; clone size: once; D gene: TRBD2; V gene: TRBV11-2; CDR3 length: 16; J gene: TRBJ2-1
CDR3 protein: CASSDRVRETQYF; CDR3 DNA: TGTGCCAGCAGCGACCGGGTGAGGGAGACCCAGTACTTC; clone size: -; D gene: -; V gene: TRBV11-1; CDR3 length: 13; J gene: TRBJ2-5
CDR3 protein: CASPRRGLSSYNEQFF; CDR3 DNA: TGTGCCAGCCCCAGGCGGGGGCTGAGCTCCTACAATGAGCAGTTCTTC; clone size: -; D gene: -; V gene: TRBV6-4; CDR3 length: 16; J gene: TRBJ2-1
CDR3 protein: CAVTRGSQRGEAFF; CDR3 DNA: TGTGCCGTCACCCGGGGGTCGCAACGGGGTGAAGCTTTCTTT; clone size: -; D gene: -; V gene: TRBV3-1/TRBV3-2; CDR3 length: 14; J gene: TRBJ1-1
CDR3 protein: CASRAPGPGVEKLFF; CDR3 DNA: TGTGCCAGCAGGGCCCCGGGCCCCGGGGTAGAAAAACTGTTTTTT; clone size: -; D gene: -; V gene: TRBV6-5; CDR3 length: 15; J gene: TRBJ1-4
CDR3 protein: CASSPAWRGGADTQYF; CDR3 DNA: TGTGCCAGCAGCCCCGCTTGGCGGGGGGGCGCAGATACGCAGTATTTT; clone size: once; D gene: TRBD2; V gene: TRBV3-1/TRBV3-2; CDR3 length: 16; J gene: TRBJ2-3
CDR3 protein: CASKLETPDYGYTF; CDR3 DNA: TGTGCCAGCAAACTTGAGACTCCTGATTATGGCTACACCTTC; clone size: -; D gene: -; V gene: TRBV2; CDR3 length: 14; J gene: TRBJ1-2
CDR3 protein: CASSPLQGALGGSPLHF; CDR3 DNA: TGTGCCAGCAGTCCATTACAGGGGGCACTTGGCGGTTCACCCCTCCACTTT; clone size: -; D gene: TRBD1; V gene: TRBV27; CDR3 length: 17; J gene: TRBJ1-6
CDR3 protein: CASSDPGQTNEKLFF; CDR3 DNA: TGTGCCAGCAGTGACCCGGGACAGACTAATGAAAAACTGTTTTTT; clone size: -; D gene: TRBD1; V gene: TRBV6-1; CDR3 length: 15; J gene: TRBJ1-4
CDR3 protein: CASSLVGQPQHF; CDR3 DNA: TGTGCCAGCAGCTTGGTCGGTCAGCCCCAGCATTTT; clone size: -; D gene: -; V gene: TRBV5-5; CDR3 length: 12; J gene: TRBJ1-5
CDR3 protein: CASSRTGLNEKLFF; CDR3 DNA: TGTGCCAGCAGTAGGACGGGACTTAATGAAAAACTGTTTTTT; clone size: -; D gene: -; V gene: TRBV28; CDR3 length: 14; J gene: TRBJ1-4
CDR3 protein: CASVPAGGLSVYTF; CDR3 DNA: TGTGCCAGCGTCCCTGCGGGGGGGCTTTCGGTCTACACCTTC; clone size: -; D gene: -; V gene: TRBV18; CDR3 length: 14; J gene: TRBJ1-2
CDR3 protein: CASSQVRDRDSNQPQHF; CDR3 DNA: TGCGCCAGCAGCCAAGTCCGGGACAGGGATAGCAATCAGCCCCAGCATTTT; clone size: -; D gene: TRBD1; V gene: TRBV4-1; CDR3 length: 17; J gene: TRBJ1-5
CDR3 protein: CASSFARGRGLNMGSPLHF; CDR3 DNA: TGTGCCAGCAGTTTTGCCAGGGGCAGGGGGTTAAATATGGGTTCACCCCTCCACTTT; clone size: -; D gene: TRBD1; V gene: TRBV27; CDR3 length: 19; J gene: TRBJ1-6
CDR3 protein: CASGTGTSGGARYNEQFF; CDR3 DNA: TGTGCTAGTGGTACCGGGACTAGCGGGGGGGCTCGGTACAATGAGCAGTTCTTC; clone size: -; D gene: TRBD2; V gene: TRBV12-5; CDR3 length: 18; J gene: TRBJ2-1
CDR3 protein: CASSQESASYYDSGNTIYF; CDR3 DNA: TGTGCCAGCAGCCAAGAAAGTGCCAGCTACTATGACTCTGGAAACACCATATATTTT; clone size: -; D gene: -; V gene: TRBV4-2; CDR3 length: 19; J gene: TRBJ1-3
CDR3 protein: CASSLIGQGLNTEAFF; CDR3 DNA: TGTGCCAGCAGCTTGATAGGACAGGGGTTAAACACTGAAGCTTTCTTT; clone size: -; D gene: TRBD1; V gene: TRBV5-4; CDR3 length: 16; J gene: TRBJ1-1
CDR3 protein: CASRAQGGSPLHF; CDR3 DNA: TGTGCCAGCAGGGCACAGGGGGGTTCACCCCTCCACTTT; clone size: few; D gene: TRBD1; V gene: TRBV25-1; CDR3 length: 13; J gene: TRBJ1-6
CDR3 protein: CASSYGTSGGFNPQYF; CDR3 DNA: TGTGCCAGCAGTTACGGGACTAGCGGGGGCTTTAATCCGCAGTATTTT; clone size: -; D gene: TRBD2; V gene: TRBV6-6; CDR3 length: 16; J gene: TRBJ2-3
CDR3 protein: CASSLGNRGAPEKLFF; CDR3 DNA: TGTGCCAGCAGCTTAGGGAACAGGGGCGCCCCCGAAAAACTGTTTTTT; clone size: -; D gene: TRBD1; V gene: TRBV11-2; CDR3 length: 16; J gene: TRBJ1-4
CDR3 protein: CASTERQGQPQHF; CDR3 DNA: TGTGCCAGCACCGAAAGACAGGGTCAGCCCCAGCATTTT; clone size: -; D gene: TRBD1; V gene: TRBV12-3/TRBV12-4; CDR3 length: 13; J gene: TRBJ1-5
CDR3 protein: CASSQDGHTDTQYF; CDR3 DNA: TGCGCCAGCAGCCAAGATGGGCACACAGATACGCAGTATTTT; clone size: -; D gene: -; V gene: TRBV4-1; CDR3 length: 14; J gene: TRBJ2-3
CDR3 protein: CASSLGNRFMNTEAFF; CDR3 DNA: TGCGCCAGCAGCTTAGGGAACAGGTTCATGAACACTGAAGCTTTCTTT; clone size: -; D gene: -; V gene: TRBV5-1; CDR3 length: 16; J gene: TRBJ1-1
CDR3 protein: CASSIQGGANYGYTF; CDR3 DNA: TGTGCCAGTAGTATACAGGGGGGAGCTAACTATGGCTACACCTTC; clone size: -; D gene: TRBD1; V gene: TRBV19; CDR3 length: 15; J gene: TRBJ1-2